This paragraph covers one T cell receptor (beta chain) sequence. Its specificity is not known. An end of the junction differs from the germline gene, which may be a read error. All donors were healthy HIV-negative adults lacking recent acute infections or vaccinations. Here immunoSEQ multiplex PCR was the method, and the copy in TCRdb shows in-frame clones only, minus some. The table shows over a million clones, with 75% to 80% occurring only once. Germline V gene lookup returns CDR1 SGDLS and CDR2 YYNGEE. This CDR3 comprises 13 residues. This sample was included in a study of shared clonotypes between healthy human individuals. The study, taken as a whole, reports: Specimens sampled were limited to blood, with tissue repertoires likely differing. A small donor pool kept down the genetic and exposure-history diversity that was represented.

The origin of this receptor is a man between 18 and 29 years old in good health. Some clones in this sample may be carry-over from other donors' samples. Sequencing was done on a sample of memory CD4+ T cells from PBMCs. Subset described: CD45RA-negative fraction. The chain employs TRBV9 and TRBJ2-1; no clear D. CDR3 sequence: CASTVGTTNEQFF. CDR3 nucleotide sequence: TGTGCCAGCACCGTAGGCACTACCAATGAGCAGTTCTTC.